Listed below are T cell receptor beta chains from one sample, sequenced in a study of CD8+CD57+ T cells in acquired aplastic anemia. TCRdb reprocessed the reads via MiXCR and lists one record per CDR3 protein. The sample shows about 220,000 distinct CDR3 sequences, 30% to 35% of them seen only once. The sequencing sample was made of sorted CD4+, CD8+, or CD8+CD57+ T cells (not recorded which) from PBMCs. The origin of the receptors is a human donor in good health, serving as a control. CDR3s include the opening cysteine and the closing phenylalanine or tryptophan. Fields, in order: V gene, clone size, D gene, J gene, CDR3 protein, CDR3 DNA. A D gene is named only where the DNA matches it firmly. Expanded clones are given a class, and other clones once, few, many or no size at all.

>TRBV15|NA|NA|TRBJ2-7
CATSSPGGYSHEQYF
TGTGCCACCAGCAGCCCTGGGGGTTATTCTCACGAGCAGTACTTC
>TRBV6-5|few|TRBD1|TRBJ1-1
CASTITGGGRTEAFF
TGTGCCAGCACAATCACAGGGGGAGGACGAACTGAAGCTTTCTTT
>TRBV29-1|NA|NA|TRBJ1-1
CSVGTETEAFF
TGCAGCGTTGGGACAGAGACTGAAGCTTTCTTT
>TRBV15|NA|NA|TRBJ1-4
CATSRDSVQKLFF
TGTGCCACCAGCAGGGACAGTGTTCAAAAACTGTTTTTT
>TRBV5-1|NA|TRBD1|TRBJ1-2
CASSSGQGPYGYTF
TGCGCCAGCAGCTCGGGACAGGGGCCCTATGGCTACACCTTC
>TRBV24-1|many|NA|TRBJ2-5
CATRKGGDETQYF
TGTGCCACCAGGAAAGGGGGGGATGAGACCCAGTACTTC
>TRBV2|NA|TRBD1|TRBJ2-7
CASSVWDRGHEQYF
TGTGCCAGCAGTGTATGGGACAGGGGCCACGAGCAGTACTTC
>TRBV10-2|few|NA|TRBJ2-7
CASSGLRSPSDEQYF
TGCGCCAGCAGTGGGCTGCGCTCCCCGAGCGACGAGCAGTACTTC
>TRBV18|NA|TRBD2|TRBJ2-5
CASSPSGLAGGPHYF
TGTGCCAGCTCACCCTCGGGACTAGCGGGAGGCCCACACTACTTC
>TRBV28|NA|NA|TRBJ1-4
CASRKWAGPLGKLFF
TGTGCCAGCCGCAAATGGGCTGGGCCCCTGGGCAAACTGTTTTTT
>TRBV5-1|many|NA|TRBJ2-7
CASSLTARTSSYEQYF
TGCGCCAGCAGCTTGACAGCACGTACGAGCTCCTACGAGCAGTACTTC
>TRBV20-1|many|TRBD1|TRBJ2-1
CSAAGTGNEQFF
TGCAGTGCGGCCGGGACAGGGAATGAGCAGTTCTTC
>TRBV5-8|many|TRBD1|TRBJ2-7
CASRWTGGGYEQYF
TGTGCCAGCAGATGGACAGGGGGCGGGTACGAGCAGTACTTC
>TRBV2|few|NA|TRBJ2-2
CASSSTGELFF
TGTGCCAGCAGTAGCACCGGGGAGCTGTTTTTT
>TRBV6-1|NA|NA|TRBJ1-3
CASESSGNTIYF
TGTGCCAGCGAGAGCTCTGGAAACACCATATATTTT
>TRBV20-1|many|NA|TRBJ1-4
CSASVLGEKLFF
TGCAGTGCTAGTGTGTTGGGTGAAAAGCTGTTTTTT
>TRBV5-1|few|TRBD2|TRBJ2-2
CASSWTSGGTGELFF
TGCGCCAGCAGCTGGACTAGCGGGGGGACCGGGGAGCTGTTTTTT
>TRBV27|once|NA|TRBJ1-1
CASSHRGSRSEAFF
TGTGCCAGCAGTCACCGAGGCAGCAGAAGTGAAGCTTTCTTT
>TRBV19|many|NA|TRBJ2-1
CASSIDRPHEQFF
TGTGCCAGTAGTATAGACCGACCACATGAGCAGTTCTTC
>TRBV6-1|many|NA|TRBJ1-6
CASSVTGTGNSPLHF
TGTGCCAGCAGTGTTACCGGGACCGGGAATTCACCCCTCCACTTT
>TRBV29-1|many|TRBD1|TRBJ2-1
CSVEEPQGLWSSYNEQFF
TGCAGCGTTGAAGAACCACAGGGGCTCTGGAGCTCCTACAATGAGCAGTTCTTC
>TRBV5-1|few|TRBD2|TRBJ2-1
CASSQTSGRYNEQFF
TGCGCCAGCAGCCAGACTAGCGGGAGGTACAATGAGCAGTTCTTC
>TRBV12-3/TRBV12-4|NA|NA|TRBJ2-1
CASSLGQAYNEQFF
TGTGCCAGCAGTTTAGGACAGGCATACAATGAGCAGTTCTTC
>TRBV28|few|NA|TRBJ1-6
CASGQRNSPLHF
TGTGCCAGCGGCCAGAGAAATTCACCCCTCCACTTT
>TRBV28|NA|NA|TRBJ1-2
CASSFLPSGAQGYTF
TGTGCCAGCAGTTTTCTCCCATCAGGGGCGCAGGGCTACACCTTC
>TRBV6-1|few|NA|TRBJ2-5
CASSEETGRGPQETQYF
TGTGCCAGCAGTGAGGAAACAGGGCGGGGGCCCCAAGAGACCCAGTACTTC
>TRBV10-1|many|NA|TRBJ1-6
CASGLDSFPYNSPLHF
TGCGCCAGCGGTCTAGATTCATTTCCCTATAATTCACCCCTCCACTTT
>TRBV19|NA|TRBD1|TRBJ1-1
CASSDRAMSTEAFF
TGTGCCAGTAGTGACAGGGCTATGAGCACTGAAGCTTTCTTT
>TRBV7-9|many|TRBD1|TRBJ2-5
CASSLGQTDQETQYF
TGTGCCAGCAGCCTGGGACAGACCGACCAAGAGACCCAGTACTTC
>TRBV4-2|many|NA|TRBJ1-2
CASSQGRYYGYTF
TGTGCCAGCAGCCAAGGCAGATACTATGGCTACACCTTC
>TRBV6-5|many|TRBD1|TRBJ2-5
CASSSQGSETQYF
TGTGCCAGCAGTTCACAGGGGTCCGAGACCCAGTACTTC
>TRBV9|NA|TRBD2|TRBJ2-5
CASSVAGLAGGPGTQYF
TGTGCCAGCAGCGTAGCGGGACTAGCGGGAGGGCCGGGGACCCAGTACTTC
>TRBV11-1|NA|NA|TRBJ1-2
CASSLAAAENYGYTF
TGTGCCAGCAGCTTAGCTGCGGCAGAGAACTATGGCTACACCTTC
>TRBV2|NA|NA|TRBJ1-5
CASSEIWEQPQHF
TGTGCCAGCAGTGAAATATGGGAGCAGCCCCAGCATTTT
>TRBV5-1|many|NA|TRBJ1-2
CASSPGPNYGYTF
TGCGCCAGCAGCCCAGGACCGAACTATGGCTACACCTTC
>TRBV7-8|NA|NA|TRBJ1-5
CASSLGDTQHF
TGTGCCAGCAGCCTGGGGGATACGCAGCATTTT
>TRBV2|few|NA|TRBJ1-5
CASSESRNSNQPQHF
TGTGCCAGCAGTGAATCTAGGAATAGCAATCAGCCCCAGCATTTT
>TRBV19|NA|TRBD1|TRBJ1-4
CASSSRQGQGRLANEKLVF
TGTGCCAGTAGTAGTCGACAGGGCCAGGGGAGACTCGCTAATGAAAAACTGGTTTTT
>TRBV9|few|NA|TRBJ1-6
CASSVEGQGDSPLHF
TGTGCCAGCAGCGTAGAAGGGCAAGGAGATTCACCCCTCCACTTT
>TRBV7-3|many|TRBD1|TRBJ1-1
CASSSGTGPFTEAFF
TGTGCCAGCAGCTCTGGGACAGGCCCCTTTACTGAAGCTTTCTTT
>TRBV19|few|TRBD1|TRBJ2-7
CASSRTGEREQYF
TGTGCCAGTAGCAGGACAGGGGAGAGGGAGCAGTACTTC
>TRBV9|many|NA|TRBJ1-3
CASSVAPYLSGNTIYF
TGTGCCAGCAGCGTAGCACCGTACCTCTCTGGAAACACCATATATTTT
>TRBV29-1|many|NA|TRBJ1-1
CSVEDPWQGRSEAFF
TGCAGCGTTGAAGATCCGTGGCAGGGAAGAAGTGAAGCTTTCTTT
>TRBV2|NA|TRBD2|TRBJ2-5
CASSPSGRVETQYF
TGTGCCAGCAGTCCTAGCGGGAGAGTGGAGACCCAGTACTTC
>TRBV29-1|many|TRBD1|TRBJ1-2
CSVRDSNYGYTF
TGCAGCGTTAGGGACAGCAACTATGGCTACACCTTC